This T cell receptor beta chain was sequenced during a study of T cells after yellow fever vaccination. Findings and limits, study-wide: Peak timing came faster in the weaker secondary response, day 5 versus 15.

The 5'RACE template-switching step produced TCR cDNA and added a universal primer site and UMIs. Each CDR3 protein gets one entry after TCRdb re-called the 5' RACE reads with MiXCR. This table holds about 510,000 distinct CDR3 sequences, around a fifth found once. Trimming left V 5 bases short and J 8 bases short, with 7 bases between. CDR1 is SEHNR and CDR2 is FQNEAQ in the germline V gene (reference sequence). The CDR3 runs 12 residues. This clonotype was observed at least ten times. Its antigen remains unknown. Sequences were derived from PBMCs, sampled 20 to 25 days after the first yellow fever vaccination. This TCR was sampled from a young man who received the YFV17D yellow fever vaccine. The rearrangement links TRBV7-9 to TRBJ1-6; possible D gene TRBD1, 5 bases. The CDR3 DNA sequence: TGTGCCAGCAGCCTCAGGGATTCACCCCTCCACTTT. Protein: CASSLRDSPLHF.